The 32 T cell receptor beta chains presented below share a single source sample, sequenced in a study of naive and memory T cell subsets. Antigens of these TCRs are unknown. Study-level findings and limits: A few larger clonotypes appeared in naive repertoires, especially CD8, possibly memory cells re-expressing CD45RA.

The beta constant-region primer was an equimolar mix of two oligonucleotides covering TRBC1 and TRBC2. Four rounds of PCR amplified the ligated cDNA using nested alpha and beta constant-region primers plus SP2. TCRdb re-derived calls from the UMI-ligation and nested PCR reads in MiXCR, one entry per CDR3 protein. Of tens of thousands of distinct CDR3 sequences detected, around 11% appear once; the ten largest clones hold about 0.14%. The sample was naive CD4+ T cells from blood. Source of these receptors: a human donor in good health.

This clonotype has just a few counts. This chain connects TRBV18 to TRBJ2-7; TRBD2 matches at 10 bases. This CDR3 spans 15 amino acids. The germline CDR1 and CDR2 sequences are KGHSH and LQKENI. Trimming removed 2 bases from V and 3 bases from J; junction bases left unmatched: 4. This chain's CDR3 is CASSPTSGANYEQYF. CDR3 coding DNA: TGTGCCAGCTCACCAACTAGCGGGGCCAACTACGAGCAGTACTTC. The full variable domain, rest sourced from reference TRBV18 and TRBJ2-7, is NAGVMQNPRHLVRRRGQEARLRCSPMKGHSHVYWYRQLPEEGLKFMVYLQKENIIDESGMPKERFSAEFPKEGPSILRIQQVVRGDSAAYFCASSPTSGANYEQYFGPGTRLTVT.

This CDR3 reads CASRTDTREQYF. In DNA form, the CDR3 reads TGTGCCAGCAGAACTGACACGAGGGAGCAGTACTTC. The chain joins TRBV6-5 to TRBJ2-7; D call uncertain. The V gene's germline CDR1 is MNHEY and CDR2 SVGAGI. This CDR3 comprises 12 residues. Deletions cut 6 bases from V and 7 bases from J, with 13 bases between.

This clonotype was counted ten times or more. The rearrangement joins TRBV6-2 or TRBV6-3 to TRBJ2-7; D might be TRBD1 or TRBD2, each matching 5 bases. V lost 5 bases to trimming and J lost 3 bases, with 14 bases between them. Per germline, CDR1 MNHEY and CDR2 SVGEGT. There are 14 residues in the CDR3. The CDR3 protein is CASSKRDRSYEQYF. DNA of the CDR3: TGTGCCAGCAGTAAGAGGGACCGAAGCTACGAGCAGTACTTC.

V gene TRBV29-1 combines with J gene TRBJ1-5; a possible D gene is TRBD1 (5 bases). The germline gives CDR1 SQVTM, CDR2 ANQGSEA. V was pared by 5 bases and J by 4 bases, with 9 bases between. CDR3 size: 12 residues. In nucleotides, the CDR3 is TGCAGCGTTCAGACAGTTAATCAGCCCCAGCATTTT. Translating it yields CSVQTVNQPQHF.

The J gene is TRBJ2-1, the V gene TRBV4-2; 8 nucleotides match TRBD2. This CDR3 contains 15 residues. CDR1 and CDR2 (germline): LGHNA, YNFKEQ. V shed 4 bases and J 7 bases; nucleotides not matched to a gene: 9. The CDR3 DNA reads TGTGCCAGCAGCCCCATGGACACGGGAGGGAATGAGCAGTTCTTC. It specifies CASSPMDTGGNEQFF.

The sample holds a few counts of this clonotype. This rearrangement joins TRBV30 to TRBJ2-7; no clear D. Trimming removed 3 bases at V and 4 bases at J, with 7 bases between. In germline, CDR1 is GTSNPN, CDR2 SVGIG (reference sequence). This CDR3 has 11 residues. CDR3 residues: CAWRAEYEQYF. CDR3 in DNA: TGTGCCTGGAGGGCAGAGTACGAGCAGTACTTC.

This clonotype was found a few times. V is TRBV15 and J is TRBJ2-7; 7 positions match TRBD1. V lost 9 bases, J lost 3 bases, and 8 bases stayed unmatched. This CDR3 contains 13 residues. Germline lookup yields CDR1 LNHNV and CDR2 YYDKDF (reference sequence). The CDR3 nucleotides are TGTGCCACAAGCCGTGGGACAGTCTACGAGCAGTACTTC. This gives the protein CATSRGTVYEQYF.

The V call is TRBV30, the J call TRBJ1-1; D gene unclear. With 2 bases removed from V and 1 base from J, the gap between germline ends came to 11 bases. The CDR3 runs to 14 residues. Germline V gives CDR1 GTSNPN, CDR2 SVGIG (reference sequence). The CDR3 reads CAWSRVGGNTEAFF. The CDR3 DNA reads as TGTGCCTGGAGTCGGGTCGGAGGGAACACTGAAGCTTTCTTT.

The V call is TRBV19, the J call TRBJ1-6; TRBD1 aligns across 7 bases. Unmatched junction bases numbered 4, after V lost 7 bases and J lost 1 base. CDR1 and CDR2 (germline): LNHDA, SQIVND (reference sequence). The CDR3 is 15 amino acids. The CDR3 here is CASKTGWSYNSPLHF. DNA of the CDR3: TGTGCCAGTAAGACAGGGTGGTCCTATAATTCACCCCTCCACTTT.

At least ten counts were recorded for this clonotype. The DNA of the CDR3 is TGTGCCAGTAGGGGGAGAAGAGGGGACACTGAAGCTTTCTTT. Its translation is CASRGRRGDTEAFF. The chain links TRBV19 to TRBJ1-1, with D perhaps TRBD1 (5 bases). The CDR3 is 14 residues long. The germline V gene encodes CDR1 LNHDA and CDR2 SQIVND (reference sequence). Trimming took off 6 bases at V and 3 bases at J, with 14 bases between the two ends.

This clonotype was seen only a few times. The chain uses TRBV4-2 and TRBJ2-2, with a possible D match to TRBD1 (6 bases). This CDR3 region has 15 residues. CDR1 LGHNA and CDR2 YNFKEQ come from the germline V gene. V dropped 4 bases and J dropped 6 bases, with 15 bases sitting between them. CDR3 bases: TGTGCCAGCAGCCCCTCGGACAGAGACTCCGGGGAGCTGTTTTTT. Translation: CASSPSDRDSGELFF.

This clonotype showed up many times. CDR3 DNA: TGTGCCAGCAGCCCGGACGGGAACCGCTACGAGCAGTACTTC. The encoded protein is CASSPDGNRYEQYF. The chain carries TRBV12-3 or TRBV12-4 and TRBJ2-7, with D maybe TRBD2 (5 bases). Trimming left V 6 bases short and J 3 bases short, with 15 bases between. This CDR3 comprises 14 residues.

This chain connects TRBV4-2 to TRBJ2-2, with 9 bases fitting TRBD2. The CDR3 totals 17 residues. V was pared by 0 bases and J by 5 bases, with 7 bases of the junction left unmatched. The germline CDR1 and CDR2 sequences are LGHNA and YNFKEQ. The CDR3 nucleotides are TGTGCCAGCAGCCAAGAGGTGGCGGGGGGGTGGACCGGGGAGCTGTTTTTT. Its translation is CASSQEVAGGWTGELFF.

CDR3 region: CASSPDEGAYNEQFF. CDR3 DNA: TGTGCCAGCAGCCCAGATGAGGGGGCCTACAATGAGCAGTTCTTC. The V and J genes are TRBV9 and TRBJ2-1; the D gene is possibly TRBD1 (6 bases). V lost 4 bases to trimming and J lost 2 bases, with 13 bases between them. The CDR3 runs 15 residues. The germline V gene has CDR1 SGDLS and CDR2 YYNGEE.

This clonotype was recorded at least ten times. This sequence joins TRBV25-1 and TRBJ1-2, with D uncertain. Trimming took off 10 bases at V and 3 bases at J, with 9 bases between the two ends. Germline values: CDR1 MGHDK, CDR2 SYGVNS. CDR3 length equals 11 residues. The CDR3 bases are TGTGCCATCAGGTCCCACTATGGCTACACCTTC. It codes for CAIRSHYGYTF.

This clonotype was observed at least ten times. The chain uses TRBV20-1 and TRBJ2-6; weak D call: TRBD2 (6 bases). The length of the CDR3 is 15 residues. V gave up 6 bases and J gave up 1 base, with 13 bases separating them. CDR1 DFQATT and CDR2 SNEGSKA come from the germline V gene (reference sequence). CDR3 loop: CSAQDRESGANVLTF. The DNA of the CDR3 is TGCAGTGCCCAAGACCGGGAGTCTGGGGCCAACGTCCTGACTTTC.

In this sample, this clonotype turned up a few times. The V gene is TRBV7-2, the J gene TRBJ1-6; the D is unclear. The germline gives CDR1 SGHTA, CDR2 FQGNSA. V was pared by 5 bases and J by 9 bases, with 23 bases between. The CDR3 is 17 residues long. CDR3 DNA: TGTGCCAGCAGCAACATCCACACACCGACAAGTGGTTCACCCCTCCACTTT. It codes for CASSNIHTPTSGSPLHF. The entire variable domain, with the rest obtained from reference TRBV7-2 and TRBJ1-6, is as follows: GAGVSQSPSNKVTEKGKDVELRCDPISGHTALYWYRQSLGQGLEFLIYFQGNSAPDKSGLPSDRFSAERTGGSVSTLTIQRTQQEDSAVYLCASSNIHTPTSGSPLHFGNGTRLTVT.

This clonotype showed up just a few times. V usage is TRBV10-3 and J usage is TRBJ2-7; TRBD2 matches at 8 bases. Trimming cost V 0 bases and J 4 bases; bases outside gene matches: 5. The germline V gene encodes CDR1 ENHRY and CDR2 SYGVKD. The CDR3 is 15 residues long. The CDR3, as DNA: TGTGCCATCAGTGAGTCGGCGGGGGGCTTGTACGAGCAGTACTTC. Protein sequence: CAISESAGGLYEQYF.

This sequence joins TRBV7-2 and TRBJ1-1; 8 nucleotides agree with TRBD1. Trimming removed 1 base from V and 2 bases from J; junction bases left unmatched: 6. Looked up from germline, CDR1 is SGHTA and CDR2 is FQGNSA. The CDR3 covers 16 residues. The CDR3 sequence: CASSLGGTGYNTEAFF. DNA for the CDR3: TGTGCCAGCAGCTTAGGGGGGACAGGATATAACACTGAAGCTTTCTTT.

Ten or more counts support this clonotype. This chain joins TRBV14 and TRBJ2-3; D not resolved. CDR1 and CDR2 from the germline V gene are SGHDN and FVKESK. V gave up 1 base and J gave up 3 bases, with 8 bases separating them. This CDR3 has 14 residues. The CDR3 loop reads CASSQAGPTDTQYF. The CDR3 DNA reads TGTGCCAGCAGCCAAGCGGGCCCGACAGATACGCAGTATTTT.

This clonotype was detected many times. This sequence joins TRBV7-2 and TRBJ2-7, with 8 bases aligning to TRBD2. V lost 2 bases, J lost 1 base, and 1 base stayed unmatched. The CDR3 covers 14 residues. Germline CDR1 and CDR2: SGHTA and FQGNSA. CDR3 bases: TGTGCCAGCAGCTTAAGCGGGAGTTCCTACGAGCAGTACTTC. It is translated as CASSLSGSSYEQYF.

V and J are TRBV6-2 or TRBV6-3 and TRBJ2-7; a possible D gene is TRBD1 (6 bases). This CDR3 has 14 residues. Germline V gene lookup returns CDR1 MNHEY and CDR2 SVGEGT. V lost 4 bases to trimming and J lost 4 bases, with 14 bases between them. The DNA for the CDR3 is TGTGCCAGCAGTTCCCAGGGGTTCCTTTACGAGCAGTACTTC. Translation gives CASSSQGFLYEQYF.

This clonotype came up many times. The rearrangement uses TRBV12-3 or TRBV12-4 and TRBJ2-7; TRBD1 matches at 7 bases. The CDR3 consists of 15 residues. V lost 4 bases, J lost 5 bases, and 11 bases stayed unmatched. The CDR3, as DNA: TGTGCCAGCAGTTCCCCGACAGGGTTGGTCGACGAGCAGTACTTC. Its protein is CASSSPTGLVDEQYF.

This clonotype was counted a few times. The chain combines TRBV12-3 or TRBV12-4 with TRBJ2-6, with D possibly being TRBD1 (5 bases). The V end lost 5 bases, the J end lost 0 bases, and 14 bases lay between the germline ends. This CDR3 has 17 amino acids. CDR3 DNA sequence: TGTGCCAGCAGTATCCTCTACAGGAGCTCTGGGGCCAACGTCCTGACTTTC. It encodes CASSILYRSSGANVLTF.

This chain joins TRBV5-5 and TRBJ1-1; 7 nucleotides line up with TRBD1. The germline V gene encodes CDR1 SGHKS and CDR2 YYEKEE (reference sequence). The ends lost 0 bases at V and 5 bases at J; junction bases unmatched: 4. The CDR3 consists of 14 residues. CDR3 DNA sequence: TGTGCCAGCAGCTTGGACCCAGGGGGGACTGAAGCTTTCTTT. Its translation: CASSLDPGGTEAFF.

This clonotype was observed a handful of times. The rearrangement joins TRBV29-1 to TRBJ2-5, with a tentative D call TRBD2 (6 bases). Per the germline V gene, CDR1 is SQVTM and CDR2 is ANQGSEA. Trimming removed 4 bases from V and 3 bases from J, with 18 bases in between. CDR3 size: 15 residues. The CDR3 sequence is CSVVGNRGEEETQYF. In nucleotides, the CDR3 is TGCAGCGTTGTGGGCAATCGAGGGGAGGAAGAGACCCAGTACTTC.

This chain links TRBV6-6 with TRBJ1-3; 9 bases match TRBD1. The V and J ends lost 4 bases and 2 bases, in that order; junction bases with no gene match: 9. This CDR3 comprises 17 residues. Germline CDR1 MNHNY, CDR2 SVGAGI (reference sequence). CDR3 nucleotides: TGTGCCAGCAGTTTACCGGGACAGGGATCCGCTGGAAACACCATATATTTT. This codes for CASSLPGQGSAGNTIYF.

The chain carries TRBV25-1 and TRBJ2-7; no reliable D call. V shed 4 bases and J shed 5 bases, with 15 bases lying between them. The CDR3 loop spans 14 amino acids. Germline-derived CDR1 and CDR2 are MGHDK and SYGVNS. The CDR3 DNA reads as TGTGCCAGCAGTGTGGTTGGCGGAAATAACGAGCAGTACTTC. As protein: CASSVVGGNNEQYF.

This clonotype was seen more than once but under ten times. J is TRBJ1-3 and V is TRBV7-9, with unresolved D. V lost 3 bases to trimming and J lost 0 bases, with 6 bases between them. This CDR3 region has 14 residues. Germline V CDR1 and CDR2: SEHNR, FQNEAQ (reference sequence). The CDR3 spells CASSFTSSGNTIYF. DNA of the CDR3: TGTGCCAGCAGCTTTACGAGCTCTGGAAACACCATATATTTT.

The chain combines TRBV5-4 with TRBJ1-2; TRBD1 might be the D (5 bases). Between the trimmed V and J ends, which lost 0 bases and 8 bases, there was a span of 14 bases. The CDR3 totals 14 residues. The V gene's germline CDR1 is SGHNT and CDR2 YYREEE (reference sequence). CDR3 region: CASSLAGAKKGYTF. CDR3 DNA sequence: TGTGCCAGCAGCTTGGCTGGGGCTAAGAAAGGCTACACCTTC. The complete variable domain, with remaining parts taken from reference TRBV5-4 and TRBJ1-2, reads ETGVTQSPTHLIKTRGQQVTLRCSSQSGHNTVSWYQQALGQGPQFIFQYYREEENGRGNFPPRFSGLQFPNYSSELNVNALELDDSALYLCASSLAGAKKGYTFGSGTRLTVV.

This clonotype has more than one count but fewer than ten. The chain couples TRBV20-1 to TRBJ2-7, with 8 bases identical to TRBD1. V shed 5 bases and J 2 bases; nucleotides not matched to a gene: 11. The CDR3 has 15 residues. CDR1 is DFQATT, CDR2 SNEGSKA, per germline (reference sequence). The CDR3 is CSAVSNNRGTYEQYF. The CDR3 DNA follows: TGCAGTGCTGTCTCCAACAACAGGGGGACCTACGAGCAGTACTTC.

CDR3 in amino acids: CASRGAGSMNTEAFF. CDR3 DNA: TGTGCCAGCAGGGGGGCGGGCAGTATGAACACTGAAGCTTTCTTT. J is TRBJ1-1 and V is TRBV7-9; perhaps TRBD1 as D (6 bases). The CDR3 has 15 residues. V gave up 6 bases and J gave up 0 bases, with 14 bases separating them. From germline, CDR1 is SEHNR and CDR2 FQNEAQ (reference sequence). Full variable domain (remainder filled in from reference TRBV7-9 and TRBJ1-1): DTGVSQNPRHKITKRGQNVTFRCDPISEHNRLYWYRQTLGQGPEFLTYFQNEAQLEKSRLLSDRFSAERPKGSFSTLEIQRTEQGDSAMYLCASRGAGSMNTEAFFGQGTRLTVV.